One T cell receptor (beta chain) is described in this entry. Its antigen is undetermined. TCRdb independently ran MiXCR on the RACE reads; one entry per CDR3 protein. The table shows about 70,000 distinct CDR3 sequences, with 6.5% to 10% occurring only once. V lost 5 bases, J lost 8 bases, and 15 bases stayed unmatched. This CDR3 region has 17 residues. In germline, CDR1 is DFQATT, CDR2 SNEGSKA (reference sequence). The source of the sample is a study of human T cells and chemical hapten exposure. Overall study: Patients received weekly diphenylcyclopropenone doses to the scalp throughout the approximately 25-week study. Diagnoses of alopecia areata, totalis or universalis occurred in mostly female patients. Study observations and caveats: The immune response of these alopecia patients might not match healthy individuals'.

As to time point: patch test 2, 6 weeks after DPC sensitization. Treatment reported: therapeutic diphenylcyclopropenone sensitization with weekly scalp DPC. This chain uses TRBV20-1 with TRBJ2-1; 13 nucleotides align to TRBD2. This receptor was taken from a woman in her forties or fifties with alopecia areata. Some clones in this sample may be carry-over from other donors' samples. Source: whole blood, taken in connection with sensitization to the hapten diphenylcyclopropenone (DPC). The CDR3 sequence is CSADRLAGGSYIYEQFF. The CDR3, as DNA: TGCAGTGCTGACCGACTAGCGGGAGGCTCATATATCTATGAGCAGTTCTTC.